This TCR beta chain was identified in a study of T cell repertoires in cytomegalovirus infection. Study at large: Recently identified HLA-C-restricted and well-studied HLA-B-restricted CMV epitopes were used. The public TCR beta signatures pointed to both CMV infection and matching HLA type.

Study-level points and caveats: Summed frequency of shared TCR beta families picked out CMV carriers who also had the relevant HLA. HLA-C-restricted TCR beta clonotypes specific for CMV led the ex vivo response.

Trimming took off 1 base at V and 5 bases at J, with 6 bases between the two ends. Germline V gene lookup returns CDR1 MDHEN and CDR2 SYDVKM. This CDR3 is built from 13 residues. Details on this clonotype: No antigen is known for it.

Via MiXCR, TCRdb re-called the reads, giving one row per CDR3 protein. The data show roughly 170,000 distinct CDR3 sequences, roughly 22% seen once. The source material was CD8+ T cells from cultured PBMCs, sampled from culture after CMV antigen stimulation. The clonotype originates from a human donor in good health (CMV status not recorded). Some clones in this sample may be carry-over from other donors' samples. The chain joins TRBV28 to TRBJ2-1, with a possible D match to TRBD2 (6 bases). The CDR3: CASSLLADNEQFF. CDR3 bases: TGTGCCAGCAGTTTATTAGCGGACAATGAGCAGTTCTTC. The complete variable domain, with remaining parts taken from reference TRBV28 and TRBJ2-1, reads DVKVTQSSRYLVKRTGEKVFLECVQDMDHENMFWYRQDPGLGLRLIYFSYDVKMKEKGDIPEGYSVSREKKERFSLILESASTNQTSMYLCASSLLADNEQFFGPGTRLTVL.